Listed below are T cell receptor beta chains from one sample, sequenced in a study of blood T cells in healthy people across ages. TCRdb re-called the 5' RACE reads through MiXCR, storing one row per CDR3 protein. The table includes roughly 2 million distinct CDR3 sequences, around half detected once. Sample: blood. Every receptor here comes from a middle-aged woman in good health. The CDR3 runs from the conserved cysteine through the conserved F or W.

v_call	j_call	cdr3_aa
TRBV6-5	TRBJ2-7	CASSPRELYEQYF
TRBV7-9	TRBJ2-5	CASTRTSGQETQYF
TRBV5-1	TRBJ2-5	CASSLGAEIVQETQYF
TRBV5-1	TRBJ2-3	CASSWQGEDTQYF
TRBV20-1	TRBJ1-2	CSATPNPGFNYGYTF
TRBV9	TRBJ2-5	CASSSEVAGGWETQYF
TRBV2	TRBJ2-6	CASSEGYPVSSGANVLSF
TRBV20-1	TRBJ1-2	CSPLTTSNYGYTF
TRBV6-1	TRBJ2-1	CASSEEGRGLYNEQFF
TRBV7-3	TRBJ2-1	CASSSIAGGLDEQFF
TRBV7-2	TRBJ2-3	CASSLEAAGGPADTQYF
TRBV7-2	TRBJ2-1	CASSVTSTRGNNEQFF
TRBV6-2/TRBV6-3	TRBJ1-2	CASSGQGKNYGYTF
TRBV2	TRBJ1-1	CASSARGNTEAFF